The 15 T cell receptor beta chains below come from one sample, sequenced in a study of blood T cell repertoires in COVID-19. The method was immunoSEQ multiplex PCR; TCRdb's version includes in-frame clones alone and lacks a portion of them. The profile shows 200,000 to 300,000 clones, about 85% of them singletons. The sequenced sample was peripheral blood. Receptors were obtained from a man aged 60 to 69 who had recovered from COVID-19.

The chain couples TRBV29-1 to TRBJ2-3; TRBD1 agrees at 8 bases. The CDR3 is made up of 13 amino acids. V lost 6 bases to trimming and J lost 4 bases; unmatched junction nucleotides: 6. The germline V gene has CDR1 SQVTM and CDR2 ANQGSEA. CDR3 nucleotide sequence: TGCAGCGTAGACAGGGGTGGGTCAGATACGCAGTATTTT. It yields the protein CSVDRGGSDTQYF.

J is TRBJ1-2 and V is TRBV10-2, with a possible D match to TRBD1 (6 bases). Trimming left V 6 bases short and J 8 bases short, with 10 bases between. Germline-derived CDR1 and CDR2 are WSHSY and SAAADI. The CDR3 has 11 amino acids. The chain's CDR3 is CASRNREGYTF. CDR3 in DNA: TGCGCCAGCAGGAACAGGGAGGGCTACACCTTC.

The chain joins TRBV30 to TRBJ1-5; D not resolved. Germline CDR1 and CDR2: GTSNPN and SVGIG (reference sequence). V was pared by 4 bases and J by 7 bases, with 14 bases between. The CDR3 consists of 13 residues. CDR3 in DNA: TGTGCCTGGACTCTCGGGGAAGTGCAGCCCCAGCATTTT. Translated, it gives CAWTLGEVQPQHF.

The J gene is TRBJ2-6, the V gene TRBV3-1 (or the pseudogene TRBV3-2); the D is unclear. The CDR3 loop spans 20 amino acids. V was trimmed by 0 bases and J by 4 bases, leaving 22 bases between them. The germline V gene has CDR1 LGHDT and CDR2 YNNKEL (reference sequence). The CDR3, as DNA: TGTGCCAGCAGCCAAGAGATGGCACAGCCTTCGATATCGGGGGCCAACGTCCTGACTTTC. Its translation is CASSQEMAQPSISGANVLTF.

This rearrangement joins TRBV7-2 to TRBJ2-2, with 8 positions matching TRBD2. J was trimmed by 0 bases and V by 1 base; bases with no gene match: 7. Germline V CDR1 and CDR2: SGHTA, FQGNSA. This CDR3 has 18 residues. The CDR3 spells CASSLDSRGASNTGELFF. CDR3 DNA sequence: TGTGCCAGCAGCTTAGATTCGCGGGGGGCTTCGAACACCGGGGAGCTGTTTTTT.

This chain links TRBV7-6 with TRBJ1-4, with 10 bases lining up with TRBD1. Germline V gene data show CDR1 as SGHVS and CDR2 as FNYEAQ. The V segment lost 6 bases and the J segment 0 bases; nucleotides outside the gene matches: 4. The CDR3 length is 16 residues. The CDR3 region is CASRKTGGATNEKLFF. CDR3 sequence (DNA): TGTGCCAGCAGAAAGACAGGGGGCGCAACTAATGAAAAACTGTTTTTT.

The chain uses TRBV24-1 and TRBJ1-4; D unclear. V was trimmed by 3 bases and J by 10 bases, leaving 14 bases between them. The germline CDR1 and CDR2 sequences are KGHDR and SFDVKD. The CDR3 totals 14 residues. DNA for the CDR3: TGTGCCACCAGTGATCCCCGTTTTTCAGTAAAACTGTTTTTT. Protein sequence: CATSDPRFSVKLFF.

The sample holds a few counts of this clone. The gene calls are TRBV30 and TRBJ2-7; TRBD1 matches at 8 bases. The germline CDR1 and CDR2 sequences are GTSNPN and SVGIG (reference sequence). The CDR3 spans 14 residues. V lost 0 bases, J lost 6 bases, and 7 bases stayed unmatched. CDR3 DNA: TGTGCCTGGAGTGTCCGGACAGGGTCTGCCGAGCAGTACTTC. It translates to CAWSVRTGSAEQYF. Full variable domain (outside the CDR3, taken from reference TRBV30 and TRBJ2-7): SQTIHQWPATLVQPVGSPLSLECTVEGTSNPNLYWYRQAAGRGLQLLFYSVGIGQISSEVPQNLSASRPQDRQFILSSKKLLLSDSGFYLCAWSVRTGSAEQYFGPGTRLTVT.

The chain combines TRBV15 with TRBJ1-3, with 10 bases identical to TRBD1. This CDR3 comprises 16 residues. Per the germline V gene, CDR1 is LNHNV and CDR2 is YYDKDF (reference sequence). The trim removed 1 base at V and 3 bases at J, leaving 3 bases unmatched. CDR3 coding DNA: TGTGCCACCAGCAGAGGACAGGGGGCATATGGAAACACCATATATTTT. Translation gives CATSRGQGAYGNTIYF.

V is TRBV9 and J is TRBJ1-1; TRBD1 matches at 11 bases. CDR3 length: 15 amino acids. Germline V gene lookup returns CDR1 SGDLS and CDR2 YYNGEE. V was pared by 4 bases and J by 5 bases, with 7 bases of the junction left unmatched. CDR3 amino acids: CASSPTGTGGTEAFF. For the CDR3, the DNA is TGTGCCAGCAGCCCAACCGGGACAGGGGGAACTGAAGCTTTCTTT.

This chain's CDR3 is CASSLDVQGIKGYTF. The CDR3 DNA follows: TGTGCCAGCAGCTTAGATGTTCAGGGGATAAAGGGCTACACCTTC. This chain uses TRBV7-9 with TRBJ1-2, with D possibly matching TRBD1 (6 bases). The CDR3 loop spans 15 amino acids. The germline V and J ends were trimmed by 1 base and 8 bases, with 17 bases remaining between them. CDR1 is SEHNR and CDR2 is FQNEAQ in the germline V gene (reference sequence).

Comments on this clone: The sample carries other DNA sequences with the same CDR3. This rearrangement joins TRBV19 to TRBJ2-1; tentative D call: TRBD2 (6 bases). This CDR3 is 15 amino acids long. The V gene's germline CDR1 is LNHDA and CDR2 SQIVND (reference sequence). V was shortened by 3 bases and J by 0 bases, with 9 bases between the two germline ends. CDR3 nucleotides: TGTGCCAGTAGTATTACCGGGAGCTCCTACAATGAGCAGTTCTTC. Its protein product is CASSITGSSYNEQFF.

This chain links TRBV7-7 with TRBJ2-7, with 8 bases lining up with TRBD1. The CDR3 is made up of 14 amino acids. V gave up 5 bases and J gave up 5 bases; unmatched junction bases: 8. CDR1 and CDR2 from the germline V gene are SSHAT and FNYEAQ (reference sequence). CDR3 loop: CASSLGQGSDEQYF. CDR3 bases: TGTGCCAGCAGCCTCGGACAGGGAAGCGACGAGCAGTACTTC.

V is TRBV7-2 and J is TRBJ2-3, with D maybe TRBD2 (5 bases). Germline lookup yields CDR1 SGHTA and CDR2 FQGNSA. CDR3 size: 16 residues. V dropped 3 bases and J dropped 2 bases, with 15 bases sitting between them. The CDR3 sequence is CASSLAGFSDTDTQYF. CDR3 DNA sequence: TGTGCCAGCAGCTTGGCTGGTTTTAGCGACACAGATACGCAGTATTTT.

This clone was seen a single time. The CDR3 sequence is CASSFRTGPSYEQYF. In nucleotides, the CDR3 is TGCGCCAGCAGCTTCCGGACAGGGCCCTCCTACGAGCAGTACTTC. This sequence joins TRBV5-1 and TRBJ2-7, with 8 bases that match TRBD1. The CDR3 contains 15 residues. Trimming cost V 2 bases and J 0 bases; bases outside gene matches: 4. Germline assignment: CDR1 SGHRS and CDR2 YFSETQ.